What follows are 24 T cell receptor beta chains derived from one specimen sequenced in a study of shared clonotypes between healthy human individuals (dated by TCRdb to the early 2020s). Library generation was performed with the immunoSEQ multiplex PCR assay. What TCRdb holds here is the immuneACCESS table cut down to in-frame rearrangements. Part of the clones is not present; checked against another copy, under half of the missing clones reflect an unresolved V gene, and the others are unexplained. For this sample the table gives about 2 million clones, of which approximately 95% were detected only once. Jointly, the top ten make up about 1.1% of the sample. CD8 naive samples were obtained by positive selection for CCR7 among CD45RO-negative cells, yielding a CD45RA+CCR7+ population from which TemRA cells were excluded. The specimen sequenced was naive CD8+ T cells sorted from blood. This specimen's cell subset or site label, per the study, means: CD45RA+CCR7+. The receptors originated from a man aged 18 to 30 in good health.

This clone was found once. This chain joins TRBV11-3 and TRBJ2-2, with 8 positions matching TRBD1. The CDR3 has 18 amino acids. The germline V gene has CDR1 SGHNT and CDR2 YENEEA. V shed 0 bases and J 0 bases; nucleotides not matched to a gene: 6. The CDR3 bases are TGTGCCAGCAGCTTAGAAGTCAGGGGGCCCCCGAACACCGGGGAGCTGTTTTTT. Translation: CASSLEVRGPPNTGELFF.

The rearrangement links TRBV10-2 to TRBJ1-6; D unclear. The CDR3 covers 13 residues. Germline assignment: CDR1 WSHSY and CDR2 SAAADI. V gave up 3 bases and J gave up 2 bases, with 2 bases separating them. The CDR3 sequence: CASSDPYNSPLHF. CDR3 DNA: TGCGCCAGCAGTGATCCCTATAATTCACCCCTCCACTTT.

The chain carries TRBV5-6 and TRBJ2-7; D assignment may be TRBD1 or TRBD2 (5 bases each). Germline values: CDR1 SGHDT, CDR2 YYEEEE. Trimming left V 0 bases short and J 7 bases short, with 11 bases between. The CDR3 totals 13 residues. The CDR3 region is CASSLGGTSEQYF. CDR3 coding DNA: TGTGCCAGCAGCTTGGGAGGGACGTCGGAGCAGTACTTC.

CDR3 loop: CASSQFSSGGPNTGELFF. CDR3 sequence (DNA): TGCGCCAGCAGCCAGTTTTCTAGCGGGGGGCCGAACACCGGGGAGCTGTTTTTT. The V call is TRBV4-1, the J call TRBJ2-2, with 11 bases lining up with TRBD2. The V and J ends lost 3 bases and 0 bases, in that order; junction bases with no gene match: 6. The CDR3 consists of 18 residues. Germline CDR1 MGHRA, CDR2 YSYEKL.

The rearrangement joins TRBV5-6 to TRBJ2-1; D may match TRBD1 or TRBD2 (6 bases each). Germline-derived CDR1 and CDR2 are SGHDT and YYEEEE. Trimming removed 6 bases at V and 7 bases at J, with 17 bases between. The CDR3 is 14 residues long. The CDR3 DNA is TGTGCCAGCATCCACTATGGAGGGGGGAATGAGCAGTTCTTC. It translates to CASIHYGGGNEQFF.

This sequence joins TRBV25-1 and TRBJ2-7; 7 nucleotides agree with TRBD1. CDR3 length: 13 amino acids. With 6 bases clipped from V and 5 bases from J, the junction kept 7 bases outside the gene matches. Germline CDR1 is MGHDK and CDR2 is SYGVNS. Here the CDR3 reads CASRITGAHEQYF. In DNA form, the CDR3 reads TGTGCCAGCAGAATAACAGGGGCCCACGAGCAGTACTTC.

The rearrangement uses TRBV11-2 and TRBJ2-7; D remains unclear. CDR1 is SGHAT, CDR2 FQNNGV, per germline. The V gene lost 1 base and the J gene lost 0 bases, with 7 bases spanning the gap. There are 14 residues in the CDR3. CDR3 in DNA: TGTGCCAGCAGCTTAGGGGTCCACTCCTACGAGCAGTACTTC. It codes for CASSLGVHSYEQYF.

A note on this clone: Other DNA sequences in this sample translate to the same CDR3. V usage is TRBV7-9 and J usage is TRBJ2-7; weak D call: TRBD1 (5 bases). CDR3 size: 13 residues. V lost 2 bases and J 0 bases, leaving 5 bases between the germline ends. Germline V gives CDR1 SEHNR, CDR2 FQNEAQ (reference sequence). In nucleotides, the CDR3 is TGTGCCAGCAGCTTAAGGGGCTCCTACGAGCAGTACTTC. The encoded protein is CASSLRGSYEQYF.

The rearrangement joins TRBV19 to TRBJ2-1, with 8 bases aligning to TRBD2. CDR1 LNHDA and CDR2 SQIVND come from the germline V gene (reference sequence). This CDR3 is 17 amino acids long. The trim removed 0 bases at V and 7 bases at J, leaving 11 bases unmatched. CDR3 in amino acids: CASSIDPTREGLNEQFF. Here the CDR3 DNA reads TGTGCCAGTAGTATAGATCCTACTCGGGAGGGTTTGAATGAGCAGTTCTTC.

The chain links TRBV5-4 to TRBJ2-7; D remains unclear. The CDR3 totals 13 residues. Between the trimmed V and J ends, which lost 0 bases and 2 bases, there was a span of 6 bases. CDR1 SGHNT and CDR2 YYREEE come from the germline V gene (reference sequence). The CDR3 DNA reads as TGTGCCAGCAGCTTGGATATAGCCTACGAGCAGTACTTC. Its translation: CASSLDIAYEQYF. The full variable domain, in which reference TRBV5-4 and TRBJ2-7 provide the parts outside the CDR3, is ETGVTQSPTHLIKTRGQQVTLRCSSQSGHNTVSWYQQALGQGPQFIFQYYREEENGRGNFPPRFSGLQFPNYSSELNVNALELDDSALYLCASSLDIAYEQYFGPGTRLTVT.

To note about this clone: Within the sample, other DNA sequences also encode this same CDR3. The V call is TRBV28, the J call TRBJ2-7; no reliable D call. Germline values: CDR1 MDHEN, CDR2 SYDVKM. Deletions cut 3 bases from V and 1 base from J, with 7 bases between. This CDR3 has 13 residues. The CDR3 DNA reads as TGTGCCAGCAGTTTGCCCGATTCCTACGAGCAGTACTTC. Protein: CASSLPDSYEQYF.

The chain carries TRBV9 and TRBJ2-3; 15 nucleotides line up with TRBD2. The CDR3 sequence is 18 residues long. Per germline, CDR1 SGDLS and CDR2 YYNGEE. The V segment lost 4 bases and the J segment 0 bases; nucleotides outside the gene matches: 6. The CDR3 spells CASSRGLAGGQSTDTQYF. CDR3 coding DNA: TGTGCCAGCAGCCGCGGACTAGCGGGGGGGCAAAGCACAGATACGCAGTATTTT.

The rearrangement uses TRBV4-2 and TRBJ1-6, with D perhaps TRBD1 (6 bases). The CDR3 spans 15 residues. Germline V CDR1 and CDR2: LGHNA, YNFKEQ. The V end lost 0 bases, the J end lost 7 bases, and 10 bases lay between the germline ends. The CDR3 nucleotides are TGTGCCAGCAGCCAAGAGATACAGGGAAATTCACCCCTCCACTTT. Protein product: CASSQEIQGNSPLHF.

V and J are TRBV30 and TRBJ2-5, with D perhaps assigned TRBD1 or TRBD2 (5 bases each). This CDR3 comprises 17 residues. Looked up from germline, CDR1 is GTSNPN and CDR2 is SVGIG (reference sequence). V lost 4 bases to trimming and J lost 2 bases, with 23 bases between them. For the CDR3, the DNA is TGTGCCTGGATACCCATGGGAATGAGGGGATTGCAAGAGACCCAGTACTTC. It encodes CAWIPMGMRGLQETQYF.

J is TRBJ2-1 and V is TRBV6-5, with TRBD1 matching over 7 bases. With V trimmed by 5 bases and J by 6 bases, 10 bases remained unmatched. The CDR3 has 15 amino acids. Germline loops: CDR1 MNHEY, CDR2 SVGAGI. This CDR3 is CASSTSGTAVNEQFF. DNA for the CDR3: TGTGCCAGCAGTACTTCCGGGACAGCCGTCAATGAGCAGTTCTTC.

In regard to this clone: The identical CDR3 is also encoded by other nucleotide sequences in the sample. The DNA for the CDR3 is TGTGCCAGCAGTGAAGCGCGGAACTACGAGCAGTACTTC. Translating gives CASSEARNYEQYF. The gene calls are TRBV2 and TRBJ2-7, with no clear D. Trimming left V 0 bases short and J 3 bases short, with 6 bases between. Germline CDR1 SNHLY, CDR2 FYNNEI. The CDR3 covers 13 residues.

The chain is built from TRBV2 and TRBJ2-1; TRBD2 matches 10 bases. Germline V lookup: CDR1 SNHLY, CDR2 FYNNEI. The CDR3 loop spans 15 amino acids. The CDR3 sequence: CAWSGRAASYNEQFF. In nucleotides, the CDR3 is TGTGCTTGGAGCGGGAGGGCCGCCTCCTACAATGAGCAGTTCTTC.

This sequence joins TRBV7-9 and TRBJ2-3, with TRBD2 as a possible D gene (6 bases). Between the trimmed V and J ends, which lost 1 base and 4 bases, there was a span of 15 bases. Germline V CDR1 and CDR2: SEHNR, FQNEAQ (reference sequence). This CDR3 has 16 residues. The CDR3, as DNA: TGTGCCAGCAGCTTAGTTCTCGCGACTAGTCCAGATACGCAGTATTTT. This codes for CASSLVLATSPDTQYF.

This chain links TRBV9 with TRBJ1-3; D not resolved. Trimming removed 0 bases from V and 2 bases from J, with 9 bases in between. The CDR3 has 15 residues. Germline V gene data show CDR1 as SGDLS and CDR2 as YYNGEE. The CDR3 loop reads CASSVDDTTGNTIYF. DNA for the CDR3: TGTGCCAGCAGCGTAGATGATACAACTGGAAACACCATATATTTT.

This rearrangement joins TRBV10-2 to TRBJ2-5; perhaps TRBD1 as D (6 bases). The J call may be in error: the DNA end matches TRBJ2-7 better. In germline, CDR1 is WSHSY, CDR2 SAAADI. This CDR3 is built from 12 residues. CDR3 DNA: TGCGCCAGCAGGGACAGAGCCTACGAGCAGTACTTC. It is translated as CASRDRAYEQYF.

The chain carries TRBV2 and TRBJ2-3, with D maybe TRBD1 (6 bases). The V end was cut by 9 bases, the J end by 2 bases, with 9 bases between. Germline CDR1 is SNHLY and CDR2 is FYNNEI. CDR3 length: 12 amino acids. The CDR3 nucleotides read TGTGCCAGTACAGGGTTCACAGATACGCAGTATTTT. As protein: CASTGFTDTQYF.

This clone was detected only once. CDR3 DNA: TGTGCCAGCAGCCCTCGTAGCGGGACTAGCGACGAGCAGTACTTC. Amino acid sequence: CASSPRSGTSDEQYF. The gene calls are TRBV7-8 and TRBJ2-7, with TRBD2 matching 10 bases. Germline CDR1 is SGHVS and CDR2 is FQNEAQ. V was clipped by 5 bases and J by 5 bases; unmatched bases: 9. The CDR3 spans 15 residues.

The CDR3: CASSVSYNEQFF. In nucleotides, the CDR3 is TGCGCCAGCAGCGTTTCCTACAATGAGCAGTTCTTC. The chain joins TRBV10-2 to TRBJ2-1; no definite D call. The CDR3 loop spans 12 amino acids. V shed 6 bases and J shed 1 base, with 4 bases lying between them. Germline loops: CDR1 WSHSY, CDR2 SAAADI.

The gene calls are TRBV28 and TRBJ2-3; 7 nucleotides agree with TRBD1. With V trimmed by 3 bases and J by 1 base, 4 bases remained unmatched. In germline, CDR1 is MDHEN, CDR2 SYDVKM. The CDR3 has 15 residues. As DNA, the CDR3 is TGTGCCAGCAGTTTCTTCCAGGGGGGCACAGATACGCAGTATTTT. Translation gives CASSFFQGGTDTQYF.